The 30 T cell receptor beta chains presented below share a single source sample, sequenced in a study of T cell changes during pregnancy in multiple sclerosis. Repertoires were generated with immunoSEQ multiplex PCR, while TCRdb's copy carries only in-frame clones and drops some. This table holds about 75,000 clones, over 85% found once. The specimen comprised CD4+ T cells from peripheral blood mononuclear cells, sampled after pregnancy. Receptors were obtained from a female donor with multiple sclerosis, enrolled in a pregnancy study.

The chain links TRBV29-1 to TRBJ1-2, with no clear D. Trimming removed 1 base at V and 4 bases at J, with 22 bases between. The CDR3 runs 17 residues. CDR1 SQVTM and CDR2 ANQGSEA come from the germline V gene. DNA of the CDR3: TGCAGCGTTGAAGGCCGGATGGCGGGTTCAGGTGTCTATGGCTACACCTTC. Its protein is CSVEGRMAGSGVYGYTF. Supplemented by reference TRBV29-1 and TRBJ1-2, the full variable domain reads SAVISQKPSRDICQRGTSLTIQCQVDSQVTMMFWYRQQPGQSLTLIATANQGSEATYESGFVIDKFPISRPNLTFSTLTVSNMSPEDSSIYLCSVEGRMAGSGVYGYTFGSGTRLTVV.

The chain recombines TRBV5-1 with TRBJ2-2; 7 nucleotides agree with TRBD2. V shed 0 bases, J shed 0 bases, and the junction held 8 bases outside the gene matches. This CDR3 spans 18 amino acids. The germline V gene has CDR1 SGHRS and CDR2 YFSETQ. As DNA, the CDR3 is TGCGCCAGCAGCTTGGTCGGGAGGTCGCACGCGAACACCGGGGAGCTGTTTTTT. Amino acid sequence: CASSLVGRSHANTGELFF.

This chain uses TRBV5-4 with TRBJ1-3; TRBD1 is a possible D gene (6 bases). V lost 3 bases and J lost 2, with 9 bases in between. Germline V lookup: CDR1 SGHNT, CDR2 YYREEE (reference sequence). This CDR3 spans 14 amino acids. The CDR3 coding sequence is TGTGCCAGCAGCTCACAGGGAGCTGGAAACACCATATATTTT. This gives the protein CASSSQGAGNTIYF. The complete variable domain, with remaining parts taken from reference TRBV5-4 and TRBJ1-3, reads ETGVTQSPTHLIKTRGQQVTLRCSSQSGHNTVSWYQQALGQGPQFIFQYYREEENGRGNFPPRFSGLQFPNYSSELNVNALELDDSALYLCASSSQGAGNTIYFGEGSWLTVV.

The chain carries TRBV11-2 and TRBJ2-3; possibly TRBD1 for D (5 bases). V gave up 1 base and J gave up 3 bases, with 14 bases separating them. Germline CDR1 reads SGHAT; CDR2 reads FQNNGV. The length of the CDR3 is 16 residues. In DNA form, the CDR3 reads TGTGCCAGCAGCTTAGTAAGGGGATATGGAACAGATACGCAGTATTTT. Encoded protein: CASSLVRGYGTDTQYF.

The rearrangement links TRBV7-3 to TRBJ2-2; 13 positions agree with TRBD2. Germline CDR1 reads SGHTA; CDR2 reads FQGTGA. The CDR3 totals 16 residues. V lost 5 bases, J lost 4 bases, and 4 bases stayed unmatched. The CDR3 bases are TGTGCCAGCAGCCGGGGGACTAGCGGGGCCACCGGGGAGCTGTTTTTT. Encoded protein: CASSRGTSGATGELFF.

This clone has just one count. The chain carries TRBV9 and TRBJ2-1, with TRBD2 matching 13 bases. The CDR3 runs to 17 residues. Unmatched junction bases numbered 6, after V lost 0 bases and J lost 6 bases. The germline CDR1 and CDR2 sequences are SGDLS and YYNGEE. The CDR3: CASSVATGTSGVNEQFF. The CDR3 DNA follows: TGTGCCAGCAGCGTAGCTACTGGGACTAGCGGGGTCAATGAGCAGTTCTTC.

The rearrangement joins TRBV27 to TRBJ2-7; 9 bases are a match to TRBD2. There are 15 residues in the CDR3. Per germline, CDR1 MNHEY and CDR2 SMNVEV (reference sequence). The junction had 6 bases not matched to a gene; V was cut back by 0 bases and J by 6 bases. The CDR3, as DNA: TGTGCCAGCAGTTTATCTCCAGCGGGAGGTTTCGAGCAGTACTTC. Translating it yields CASSLSPAGGFEQYF.

V usage is TRBV28 and J usage is TRBJ1-2; the match to TRBD1 covers 7 bases. There are 14 residues in the CDR3. Germline values: CDR1 MDHEN, CDR2 SYDVKM. Trimming cost V 6 bases and J 5 bases; bases outside gene matches: 9. The CDR3 nucleotides read TGTGCCAGCAGAGCACCGGGACAGCTATATGGCTACACCTTC. Its translation is CASRAPGQLYGYTF.

The gene calls are TRBV11-2 and TRBJ2-5; D uncertain. V was cut by 1 base and J by 2 bases, with 8 bases left in between. The CDR3 runs 14 residues. CDR1 is SGHAT and CDR2 is FQNNGV in the germline V gene. In DNA, the CDR3 is TGTGCCAGCAGCTTAGCCTCACTACAAGAGACCCAGTACTTC. Its translation is CASSLASLQETQYF.

The chain employs TRBV10-2 and TRBJ2-1; a possible D gene is TRBD2 (6 bases). The CDR3 is 15 residues long. Trimming pared 3 bases from V and 9 bases from J, leaving 18 bases between. Germline V gene sequence: CDR1 WSHSY, CDR2 SAAADI. This CDR3 is CASSDSSGYRGEQFF. The CDR3 coding sequence is TGCGCCAGCAGTGATTCGAGCGGGTACCGAGGTGAGCAGTTCTTC.

The chain joins TRBV2 to TRBJ2-3; 9 bases are a match to TRBD2. With 5 bases clipped from V and 6 bases from J, the junction kept 12 bases outside the gene matches. This CDR3 spans 16 amino acids. Germline assignment: CDR1 SNHLY and CDR2 FYNNEI. The CDR3 is CASSPTSGLRSDTQYF. The CDR3 bases are TGTGCCAGCAGTCCGACTAGCGGCCTCAGGTCGGATACGCAGTATTTT.

The chain employs TRBV18 and TRBJ2-3, with D perhaps matching TRBD2 (6 bases). V shed 1 base and J shed 1 base, with 9 bases lying between them. The CDR3 has 15 residues. Per the germline V gene, CDR1 is KGHSH and CDR2 is LQKENI. CDR3: CASSPLSSGTDTQYF. The CDR3 DNA sequence: TGTGCCAGCTCACCACTATCTAGCGGCACAGATACGCAGTATTTT.

V is TRBV10-3 and J is TRBJ2-3; 10 bases agree with TRBD1. The CDR3 runs to 16 residues. Per germline, CDR1 ENHRY and CDR2 SYGVKD. The V segment lost 8 bases and the J segment 5 bases; nucleotides outside the gene matches: 13. The DNA of the CDR3 is TGTGCCATCTCAGATCCGATTGGGACAGGGGTAGATACGCAGTATTTT. This codes for CAISDPIGTGVDTQYF.

The chain links TRBV19 to TRBJ2-7; possibly TRBD2 for D (6 bases). Per germline, CDR1 LNHDA and CDR2 SQIVND (reference sequence). V was shortened by 6 bases and J by 0 bases, with 15 bases between the two germline ends. The CDR3 is 15 amino acids. The CDR3 region has the DNA TGTGCCAGTAGGAAAAGCGGGCCCAGCTCCTACGAGCAGTACTTC. Its translation: CASRKSGPSSYEQYF.

V and J are TRBV7-3 and TRBJ2-6, with TRBD1 as a possible D gene (6 bases). This CDR3 comprises 16 residues. The ends were cut back, 2 bases at V and 0 bases at J, with 8 bases in the middle. The germline gives CDR1 SGHTA, CDR2 FQGTGA. CDR3 DNA: TGTGCCAGCAGCTTAGGGGGCCCCTCTGGGGCCAACGTCCTGACTTTC. This sequence encodes CASSLGGPSGANVLTF. Supplemented by reference TRBV7-3 and TRBJ2-6, the full variable domain reads GAGVSQTPSNKVTEKGKYVELRCDPISGHTALYWYRQSLGQGPEFLIYFQGTGAADDSGLPNDRFFAVRPEGSVSTLKIQRTERGDSAVYLCASSLGGPSGANVLTFGAGSRLTVL.

The gene calls are TRBV28 and TRBJ1-5, with D possibly TRBD1 on 5 matching bases. The germline CDR1 and CDR2 sequences are MDHEN and SYDVKM. Trimming shortened V by 6 bases and J by 2 bases, and 14 bases separated the two germline ends. The CDR3 totals 15 residues. The CDR3 sequence is CASRRGGFGNQPQHF. CDR3 DNA sequence: TGTGCCAGCAGGCGGGGGGGTTTTGGCAATCAGCCCCAGCATTTT. The full variable domain, its missing parts supplied by reference TRBV28 and TRBJ1-5, is DVKVTQSSRYLVKRTGEKVFLECVQDMDHENMFWYRQDPGLGLRLIYFSYDVKMKEKGDIPEGYSVSREKKERFSLILESASTNQTSMYLCASRRGGFGNQPQHFGDGTRLSIL.

The rearrangement uses TRBV28 and TRBJ2-3, with 10 positions matching TRBD2. CDR1 MDHEN and CDR2 SYDVKM come from the germline V gene. This CDR3 region has 16 residues. Unmatched junction bases numbered 7, after V lost 2 bases and J lost 5 bases. The CDR3 coding sequence is TGTGCCAGCAGTTTAGTTCTAGCGGGAGTGGGAGATACGCAGTATTTT. This sequence encodes CASSLVLAGVGDTQYF.

The genes are TRBV5-4 and TRBJ1-3, with 12 bases identical to TRBD1. Trimming took 1 base from V and 0 from J; bases not matched to a gene: 5. CDR1 is SGHNT, CDR2 YYREEE, per germline (reference sequence). The CDR3 has 18 residues. CDR3 nucleotide sequence: TGTGCCAGCAGCTTGCCGGGGACAGGGGGCAACTCTGGAAACACCATATATTTT. It encodes CASSLPGTGGNSGNTIYF.

V gene TRBV27 combines with J gene TRBJ2-1; 7 nucleotides align to TRBD1. V shed 3 bases and J 8 bases; nucleotides not matched to a gene: 4. CDR1 and CDR2 (germline): MNHEY, SMNVEV (reference sequence). The CDR3 is 13 amino acids. CDR3 amino acids: CASSFNRGDEQFF. The CDR3 region has the DNA TGTGCCAGCAGTTTTAACAGGGGCGATGAGCAGTTCTTC.

This chain uses TRBV11-2 with TRBJ2-5, with 10 bases that match TRBD2. The V gene's germline CDR1 is SGHAT and CDR2 FQNNGV. V was clipped by 5 bases and J by 0 bases; unmatched bases: 12. There are 18 residues in the CDR3. The CDR3 nucleotides read TGTGCCAGCAGCCAAGGGACTAGCGACGTTTGGTACCAAGAGACCCAGTACTTC. This gives the protein CASSQGTSDVWYQETQYF. Drawing the rest from reference TRBV11-2 and TRBJ2-5, the complete variable domain is EAGVAQSPRYKIIEKRQSVAFWCNPISGHATLYWYQQILGQGPKLLIQFQNNGVVDDSQLPKDRFSAERLKGVDSTLKIQPAKLEDSAVYLCASSQGTSDVWYQETQYFGPGTRLLVL.

J is TRBJ2-1 and V is TRBV14, with D uncertain. The germline V and J ends were trimmed by 2 bases and 5 bases, with 10 bases remaining between them. The CDR3 spans 14 residues. Germline loops: CDR1 SGHDN, CDR2 FVKESK. CDR3 DNA: TGTGCCAGCAGCCAAACCGCGATAAACAATGAGCAGTTCTTC. This translates into CASSQTAINNEQFF.

The chain employs TRBV27 and TRBJ2-6; TRBD1 agrees at 12 bases. The CDR3 is made up of 19 amino acids. Trimming cost V 3 bases and J 2 bases; bases outside gene matches: 8. Germline lookup yields CDR1 MNHEY and CDR2 SMNVEV (reference sequence). The CDR3 nucleotides are TGTGCCAGCAGTTTCTCAACTGGGACAGGGGGCGCTGGGGCCAACGTCCTGACTTTC. It specifies CASSFSTGTGGAGANVLTF.

The chain has TRBV6-5 and TRBJ2-2; D may be TRBD2 (5 bases). The CDR3 sequence is 13 residues long. CDR1 MNHEY and CDR2 SVGAGI come from the germline V gene. V shed 5 bases and J shed 7 bases, with 11 bases lying between them. The CDR3 sequence: CASSLPLGGELFF. The CDR3 region has the DNA TGTGCCAGCAGTCTCCCACTAGGCGGGGAGCTGTTTTTT.

The rearrangement links TRBV6-1 to TRBJ2-2, with 12 positions matching TRBD2. Germline V gives CDR1 MNHNS, CDR2 SASEGT. The V segment lost 2 bases and the J segment 6 bases; nucleotides outside the gene matches: 7. This CDR3 is 17 amino acids long. The CDR3 loop is CASSETPTSGSPGELFF. The DNA for the CDR3 is TGTGCCAGCAGTGAAACCCCGACTAGCGGGAGTCCCGGGGAGCTGTTTTTT.

This clone was seen only a few times. The chain employs TRBV6-5 and TRBJ1-5; D is unclear. The V and J ends lost 6 bases and 3 bases respectively, with 12 bases between them. The CDR3 has 14 residues. Germline CDR1 MNHEY, CDR2 SVGAGI. Written as DNA, the CDR3 is TGTGCCAGCAGAGCCCGGGAGACCAATCAGCCCCAGCATTTT. Translation: CASRARETNQPQHF.

The chain recombines TRBV18 with TRBJ2-1; tentatively, D is TRBD2 (5 bases). Germline values: CDR1 KGHSH, CDR2 LQKENI. This CDR3 comprises 15 residues. V gave up 7 bases and J gave up 5 bases, with 18 bases separating them. In DNA form, the CDR3 reads TGTGCCAGCTTCCCAGCGGAGCTAATTAACAATGAGCAGTTCTTC. This gives the protein CASFPAELINNEQFF.

The V and J genes are TRBV5-4 and TRBJ1-4, with 8 bases fitting TRBD1. The CDR3 has 15 amino acids. CDR1 and CDR2 from the germline V gene are SGHNT and YYREEE (reference sequence). Losses at the gene ends were 3 bases for V and 3 bases for J; bases not matched to a gene: 4. The CDR3 spells CASSSRDRPNEKLFF. The CDR3 region has the DNA TGTGCCAGCAGCTCCCGGGACAGGCCTAATGAAAAACTGTTTTTT.

The J gene is TRBJ1-1, the V gene TRBV9; D ambiguous. V was trimmed by 4 bases and J by 4 bases, leaving 14 bases between them. The germline V gene has CDR1 SGDLS and CDR2 YYNGEE. The CDR3 has 14 amino acids. CDR3 nucleotides: TGTGCCAGCAGCCCCCCGAGTCGGGGCACTGAAGCTTTCTTT. Translating gives CASSPPSRGTEAFF.

The genes are TRBV9 and TRBJ2-7; perhaps TRBD2 as D (5 bases). CDR3 length: 15 residues. The germline V gene encodes CDR1 SGDLS and CDR2 YYNGEE. With 0 bases removed from V and 3 bases from J, the gap between germline ends came to 13 bases. DNA of the CDR3: TGTGCCAGCAGCGTAGATGTGGGAGATTTCTACGAGCAGTACTTC. Translated, it gives CASSVDVGDFYEQYF.

The J gene is TRBJ2-1, the V gene TRBV6-5; possibly TRBD1 for D (5 bases). Trimming took off 6 bases at V and 2 bases at J, with 8 bases between the two ends. Germline CDR1 reads MNHEY; CDR2 reads SVGAGI. CDR3 length: 13 amino acids. In nucleotides, the CDR3 is TGTGCCAGCAGCAGGGAAACCTACAATGAGCAGTTCTTC. Translated: CASSRETYNEQFF.